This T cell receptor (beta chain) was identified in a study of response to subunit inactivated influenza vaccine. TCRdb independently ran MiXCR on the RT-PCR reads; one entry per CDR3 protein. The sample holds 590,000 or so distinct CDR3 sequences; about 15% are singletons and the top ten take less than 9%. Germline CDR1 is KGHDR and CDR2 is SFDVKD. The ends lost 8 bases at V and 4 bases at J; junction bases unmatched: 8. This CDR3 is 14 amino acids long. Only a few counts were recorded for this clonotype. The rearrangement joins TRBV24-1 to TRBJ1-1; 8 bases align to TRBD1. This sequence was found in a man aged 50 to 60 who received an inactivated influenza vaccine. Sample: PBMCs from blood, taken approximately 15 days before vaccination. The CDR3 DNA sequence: TGTGCCACCACCCCTACGACAGGGGTCACTGAAGCTTTCTTT. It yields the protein CATTPTTGVTEAFF.